This T cell receptor (beta chain) derives from a study of Graves' ophthalmopathy and Graves' hyperthyroidism. The study, taken as a whole, reports: Appearing in blood as well were most expanded thyroid clonotypes above 0.001 frequency.

This clonotype has just a few counts. The target antigen is unknown. CDR3 regions of TCR beta were amplified from RNA transcripts. Second-round multiplex PCR came after first-round RT-PCR with HTBI primers. Each CDR3 protein is one row after TCRdb ran MiXCR on the multiplex PCR reads. The sample lists about 550,000 distinct CDR3 sequences, under 45% occurring once. Trimming removed 3 bases from V and 4 bases from J, with 12 bases in between. Per the germline V gene, CDR1 is SNHLY and CDR2 is FYNNEI. The CDR3 totals 14 residues. This receptor was taken from an adult man with Graves' hyperthyroidism. V usage is TRBV2 and J usage is TRBJ1-2, with a tentative D call TRBD1 (5 bases). Specimen: peripheral blood or thyroid tissue (not recorded which). CDR3 nucleotide sequence: TGTGCCAGCAGTGATCAGGGTGGGGGCTATGGCTACACCTTC. Translating gives CASSDQGGGYGYTF. Variable domain in full (rest from reference TRBV2 and TRBJ1-2): EPEVTQTPSHQVTQMGQEVILRCVPISNHLYFYWYRQILGQKVEFLVSFYNNEISEKSEIFDDQFSVERPDGSNFTLKIRSTKLEDSAMYFCASSDQGGGYGYTFGSGTRLTVV.